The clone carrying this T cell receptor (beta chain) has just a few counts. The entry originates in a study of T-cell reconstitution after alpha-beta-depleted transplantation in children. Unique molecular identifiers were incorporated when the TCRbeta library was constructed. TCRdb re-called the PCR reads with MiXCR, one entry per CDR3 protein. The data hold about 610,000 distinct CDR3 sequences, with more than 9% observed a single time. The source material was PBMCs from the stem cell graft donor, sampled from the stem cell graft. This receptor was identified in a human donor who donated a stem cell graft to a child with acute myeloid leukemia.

The CDR3, as DNA: TGTGCCAGCAGCCACGGACAGGGGGCTTCGACCGGGGAGCTGTTTTTT. As protein: CASSHGQGASTGELFF. The gene calls are TRBV7-2 and TRBJ2-2; 11 bases line up with TRBD1. CDR1 is SGHTA, CDR2 FQGNSA, per germline. This CDR3 region has 16 residues. V was clipped by 5 bases and J by 5 bases; unmatched bases: 7.